This entry concerns a single TCR beta chain. Its antigen is not known. This CDR3 has 15 amino acids. Germline trimming cut 5 bases from V and 3 bases from J; bases unmatched to any gene: 8. Germline V CDR1 and CDR2: SGHTA, FQGTGA. These data are taken from a study of T cell repertoires in cytomegalovirus infection. The study, taken as a whole, reports: Summed frequency of shared TCR beta families picked out CMV carriers who also had the relevant HLA.

TCRdb reprocessed the reads with MiXCR, giving one entry per CDR3 protein. The sample consists of over 150,000 distinct CDR3 sequences, under 25% of them appearing once. What was sequenced was PBMCs. The sequence came from a human donor in good health (CMV status not recorded). Some clones in this sample may be carry-over from other donors' samples. The V and J genes are TRBV7-3 and TRBJ1-2, with 8 positions matching TRBD1. The CDR3 DNA follows: TGTGCCAGCAGCCCTCAGGCAGGGGGCTACTATGGCTACACCTTC. This sequence encodes CASSPQAGGYYGYTF.